Sequencing of this T cell receptor beta chain was carried out in a study of cytomegalovirus exposure and HLA in healthy donors. Study-level points and caveats: In an earlier analysis, most TCR beta V segments were productive about 87% or about 30% of the time. Among TCR sequences, most were rare, though some public TCRs appeared in many donors. Upon later analysis, HLA-associated TCR beta chains proved more clonally expanded than other, equally common chains.

Germline V gene data show CDR1 as SGHDT and CDR2 as YYEEEE. V lost 0 bases to trimming and J lost 3 bases, with 19 bases between them. This CDR3 spans 17 amino acids. This clone was observed a handful of times. Antigen: not known. With 60 Vbeta and 13 Jbeta primers, the PCR was carried out. The protocol was immunoSEQ multiplex PCR, while the TCRdb copy is restricted to in-frame clones and leaves out a portion. This sample yields roughly 190,000 clones, of which roughly 10% are seen a single time; less than 1.5% belongs to the top ten. The genes are TRBV5-6 and TRBJ2-7; possible D gene TRBD2, 6 bases. This receptor was obtained from a woman younger than 45 in good health and CMV-seropositive. Sequenced sample: PBMCs. The CDR3 sequence: CASSLGVLRLDHYEQYF. The CDR3 DNA reads as TGTGCCAGCAGCTTGGGAGTGTTACGACTAGATCACTACGAGCAGTACTTC.